The T cell receptor beta chain under discussion was sequenced for a study of OX40 agonist ivuxolimab in advanced cancers. Repertoires were generated with immunoSEQ multiplex PCR, while TCRdb's copy carries only in-frame clones and drops some. The sample lists 70,000 to 80,000 clones, around nine tenths occurring once. The V end lost 1 base, the J end lost 4 bases, and 4 bases lay between the germline ends. Germline loops: CDR1 PRHDT, CDR2 FYEKMQ (reference sequence). The CDR3 is 12 amino acids. Study-level points and caveats: CD8+ T cells (on average) carried more expanded clones than CD4+ T cells.

A remark on this clone: Its antigen is currently unknown.

V usage is TRBV13 and J usage is TRBJ1-1; D remains unclear. This TCR was sampled from an adult with an advanced solid tumor such as melanoma, head and neck, liver or kidney cancer. This specimen consisted of CD4+ or CD8+ T cells sorted from blood, obtained in a trial of the OX40 agonist ivuxolimab. CDR3 residues: CASSLVTTEAFF. DNA for the CDR3: TGTGCCAGCAGCTTAGTTACCACTGAAGCTTTCTTT.